The T cell receptor (beta chain) described here comes from a study of blood T cell repertoires in COVID-19. CDR1 is SGHRS, CDR2 YFSETQ, per germline. The CDR3 totals 15 residues. Trimming took off 6 bases at V and 2 bases at J, with 15 bases between the two ends. Assay: immunoSEQ multiplex PCR; the TCRdb copy retains only in-frame clones and omits some. Of hundreds of thousands of clones in the sample, roughly 85% are singletons; the top ten hold around 3.3%. Sequencing used peripheral blood. This rearrangement joins TRBV5-1 to TRBJ2-1, with a possible D match to TRBD1 (5 bases). The receptor was derived from a man between 18 and 35 years old with active or convalescent COVID-19. Written as DNA, the CDR3 is TGCGCCAGCACCCACACAGGCACGACCTACAATGAGCAGTTCTTC. It specifies CASTHTGTTYNEQFF.